The source of this T cell receptor beta chain is a study of T cell responses to AZD1222 COVID-19 vaccine. Produced via immunoSEQ multiplex PCR; TCRdb's table is partial and in-frame only. The sample holds 110,000 or so clones, 80% to 90% seen once. V shed 3 bases and J 6 bases; nucleotides not matched to a gene: 5. The V gene's germline CDR1 is SQVTM and CDR2 ANQGSEA. CDR3 length: 13 amino acids. Sequencing was performed on peripheral blood, taken 28 days after the second AZD1222 dose. This rearrangement joins TRBV29-1 to TRBJ2-7, with 10 bases matching TRBD1. This receptor was taken from an adult who received the AZD1222 COVID-19 vaccine. This CDR3 is CSVDLTGGSEQYF. CDR3 DNA: TGCAGCGTTGACTTGACAGGGGGCTCCGAGCAGTACTTC.